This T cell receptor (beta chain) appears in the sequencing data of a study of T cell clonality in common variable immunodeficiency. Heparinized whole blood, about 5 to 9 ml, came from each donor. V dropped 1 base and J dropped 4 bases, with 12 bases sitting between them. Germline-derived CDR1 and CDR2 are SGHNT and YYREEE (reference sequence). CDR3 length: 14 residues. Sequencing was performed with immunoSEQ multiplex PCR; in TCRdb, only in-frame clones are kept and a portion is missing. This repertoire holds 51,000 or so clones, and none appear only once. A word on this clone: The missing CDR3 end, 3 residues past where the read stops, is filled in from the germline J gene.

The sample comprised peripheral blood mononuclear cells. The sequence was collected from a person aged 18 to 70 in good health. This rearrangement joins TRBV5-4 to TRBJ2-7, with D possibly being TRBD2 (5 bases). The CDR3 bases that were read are TGTGCCAGCAGCTTGCAGCGGACGGATTACGAG. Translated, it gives CASSLQRTDYE. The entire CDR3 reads CASSLQRTDYEQYF.